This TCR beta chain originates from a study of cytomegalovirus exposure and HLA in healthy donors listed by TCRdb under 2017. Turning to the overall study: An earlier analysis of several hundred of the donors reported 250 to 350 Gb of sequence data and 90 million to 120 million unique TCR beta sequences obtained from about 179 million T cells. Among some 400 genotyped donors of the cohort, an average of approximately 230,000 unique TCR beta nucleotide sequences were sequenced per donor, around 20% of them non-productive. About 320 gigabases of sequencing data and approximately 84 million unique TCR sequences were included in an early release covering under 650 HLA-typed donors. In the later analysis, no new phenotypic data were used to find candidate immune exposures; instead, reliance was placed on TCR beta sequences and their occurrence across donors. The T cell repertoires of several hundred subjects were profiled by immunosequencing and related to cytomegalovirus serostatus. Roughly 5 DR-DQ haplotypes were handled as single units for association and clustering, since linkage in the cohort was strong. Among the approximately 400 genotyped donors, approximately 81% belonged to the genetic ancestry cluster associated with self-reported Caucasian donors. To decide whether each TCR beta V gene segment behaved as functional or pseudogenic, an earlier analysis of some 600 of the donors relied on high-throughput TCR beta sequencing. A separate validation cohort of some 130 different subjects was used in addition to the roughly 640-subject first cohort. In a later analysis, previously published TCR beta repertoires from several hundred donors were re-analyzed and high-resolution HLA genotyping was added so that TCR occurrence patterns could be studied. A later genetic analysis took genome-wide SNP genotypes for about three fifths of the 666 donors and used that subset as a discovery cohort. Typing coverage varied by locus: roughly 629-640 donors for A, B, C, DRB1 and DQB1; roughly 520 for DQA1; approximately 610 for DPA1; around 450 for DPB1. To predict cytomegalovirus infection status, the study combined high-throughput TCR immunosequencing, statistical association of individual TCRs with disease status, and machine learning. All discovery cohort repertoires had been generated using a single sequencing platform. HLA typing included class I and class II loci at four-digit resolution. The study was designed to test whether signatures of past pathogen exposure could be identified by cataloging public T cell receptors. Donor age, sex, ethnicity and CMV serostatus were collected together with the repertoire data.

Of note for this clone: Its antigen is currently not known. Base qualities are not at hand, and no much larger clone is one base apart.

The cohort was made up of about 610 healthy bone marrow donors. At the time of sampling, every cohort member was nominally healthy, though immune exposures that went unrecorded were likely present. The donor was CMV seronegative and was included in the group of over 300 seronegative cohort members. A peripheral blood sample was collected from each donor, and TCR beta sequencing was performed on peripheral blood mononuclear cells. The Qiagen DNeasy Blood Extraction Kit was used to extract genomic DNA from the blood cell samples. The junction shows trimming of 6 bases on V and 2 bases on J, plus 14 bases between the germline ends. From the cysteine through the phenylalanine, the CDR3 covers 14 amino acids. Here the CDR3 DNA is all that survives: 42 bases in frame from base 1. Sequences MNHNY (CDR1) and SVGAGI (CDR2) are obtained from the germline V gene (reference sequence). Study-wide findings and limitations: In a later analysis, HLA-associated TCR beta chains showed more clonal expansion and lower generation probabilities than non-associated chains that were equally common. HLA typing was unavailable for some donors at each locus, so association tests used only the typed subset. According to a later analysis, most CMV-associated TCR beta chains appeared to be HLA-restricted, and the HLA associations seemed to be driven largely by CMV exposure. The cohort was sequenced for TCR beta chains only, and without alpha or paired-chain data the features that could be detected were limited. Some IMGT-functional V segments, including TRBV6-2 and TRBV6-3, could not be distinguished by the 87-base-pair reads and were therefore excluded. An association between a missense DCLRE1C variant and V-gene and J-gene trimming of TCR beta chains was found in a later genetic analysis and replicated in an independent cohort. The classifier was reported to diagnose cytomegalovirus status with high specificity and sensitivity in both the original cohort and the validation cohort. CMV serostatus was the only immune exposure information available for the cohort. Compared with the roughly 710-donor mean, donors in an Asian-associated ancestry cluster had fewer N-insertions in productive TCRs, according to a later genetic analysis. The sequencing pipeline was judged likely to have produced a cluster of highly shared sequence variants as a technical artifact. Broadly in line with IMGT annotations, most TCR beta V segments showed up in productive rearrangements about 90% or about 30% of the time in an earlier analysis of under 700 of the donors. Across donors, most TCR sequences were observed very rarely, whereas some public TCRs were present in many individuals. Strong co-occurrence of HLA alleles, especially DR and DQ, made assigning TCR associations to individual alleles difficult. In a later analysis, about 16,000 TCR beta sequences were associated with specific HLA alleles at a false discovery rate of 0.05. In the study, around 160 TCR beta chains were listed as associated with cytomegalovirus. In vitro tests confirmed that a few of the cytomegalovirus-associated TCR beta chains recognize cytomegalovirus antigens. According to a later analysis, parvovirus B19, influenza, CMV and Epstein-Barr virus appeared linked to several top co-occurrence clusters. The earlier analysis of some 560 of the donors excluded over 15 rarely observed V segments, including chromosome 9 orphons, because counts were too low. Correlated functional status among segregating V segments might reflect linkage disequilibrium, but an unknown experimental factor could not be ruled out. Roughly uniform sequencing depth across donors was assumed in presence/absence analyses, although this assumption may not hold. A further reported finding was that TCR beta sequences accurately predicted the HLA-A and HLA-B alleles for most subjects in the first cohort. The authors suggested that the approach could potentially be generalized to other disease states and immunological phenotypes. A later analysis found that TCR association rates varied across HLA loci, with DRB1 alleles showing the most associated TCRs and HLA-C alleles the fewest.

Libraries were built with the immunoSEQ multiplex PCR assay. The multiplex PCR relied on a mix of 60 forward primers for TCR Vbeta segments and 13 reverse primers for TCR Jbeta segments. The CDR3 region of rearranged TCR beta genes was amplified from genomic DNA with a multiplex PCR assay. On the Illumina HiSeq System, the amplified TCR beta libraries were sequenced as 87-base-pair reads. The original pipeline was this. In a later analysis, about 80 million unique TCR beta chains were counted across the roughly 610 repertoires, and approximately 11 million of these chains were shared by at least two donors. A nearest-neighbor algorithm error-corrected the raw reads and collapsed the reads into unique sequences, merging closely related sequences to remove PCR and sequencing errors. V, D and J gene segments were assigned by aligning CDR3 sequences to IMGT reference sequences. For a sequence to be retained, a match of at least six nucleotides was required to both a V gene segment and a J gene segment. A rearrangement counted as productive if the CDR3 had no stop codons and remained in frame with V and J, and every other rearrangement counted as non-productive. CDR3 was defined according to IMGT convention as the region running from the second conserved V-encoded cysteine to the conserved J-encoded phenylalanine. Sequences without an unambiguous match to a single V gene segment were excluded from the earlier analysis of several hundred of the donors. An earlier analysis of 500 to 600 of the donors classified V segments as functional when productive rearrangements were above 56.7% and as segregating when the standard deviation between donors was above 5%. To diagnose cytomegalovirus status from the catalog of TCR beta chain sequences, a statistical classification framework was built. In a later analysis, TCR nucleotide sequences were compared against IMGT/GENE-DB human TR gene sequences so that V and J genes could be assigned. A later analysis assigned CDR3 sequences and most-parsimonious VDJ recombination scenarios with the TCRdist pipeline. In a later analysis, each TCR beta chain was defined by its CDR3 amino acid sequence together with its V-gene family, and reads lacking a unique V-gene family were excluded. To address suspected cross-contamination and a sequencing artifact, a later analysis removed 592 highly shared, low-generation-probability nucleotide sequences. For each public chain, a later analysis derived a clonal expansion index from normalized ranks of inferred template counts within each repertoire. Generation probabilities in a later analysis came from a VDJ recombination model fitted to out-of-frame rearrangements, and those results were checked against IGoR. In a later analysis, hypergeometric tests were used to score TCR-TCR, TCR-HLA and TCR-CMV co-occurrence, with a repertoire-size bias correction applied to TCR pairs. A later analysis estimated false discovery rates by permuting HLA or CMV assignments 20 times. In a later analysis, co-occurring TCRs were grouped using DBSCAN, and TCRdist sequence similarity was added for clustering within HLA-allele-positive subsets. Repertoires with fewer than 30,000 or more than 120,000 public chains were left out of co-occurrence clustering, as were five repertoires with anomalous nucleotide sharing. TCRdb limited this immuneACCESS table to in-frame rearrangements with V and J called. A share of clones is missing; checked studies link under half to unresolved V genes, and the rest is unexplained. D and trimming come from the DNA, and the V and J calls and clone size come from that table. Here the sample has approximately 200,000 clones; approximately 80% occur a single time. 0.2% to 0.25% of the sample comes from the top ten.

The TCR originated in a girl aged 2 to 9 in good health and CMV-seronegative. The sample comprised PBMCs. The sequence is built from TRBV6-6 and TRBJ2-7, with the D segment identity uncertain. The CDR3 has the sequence CASSSTYQAYEQYF. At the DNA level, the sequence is TGTGCCAGCAGCTCAACCTACCAGGCCTACGAGCAGTACTTC.